These 3 T cell receptor beta chains were all obtained from the same sample, sequenced in a study of cytomegalovirus exposure and HLA in healthy donors (dated by TCRdb to about 2017). The method behind the library was the immunoSEQ multiplex PCR assay. For the multiplex PCR, a mixture combining 60 forward primers for TCR Vbeta segments and 13 reverse primers for TCR Jbeta segments was used. TCRdb retrieved this table from immuneACCESS and kept in-frame rearrangements only. Not all clones are present; in checked studies, unresolved V genes account for under half, and no reason is known for the remainder. For this sample the table gives about 160,000 clones, of which around 72% were detected only once. The ten largest clones add up to about 2.3% of the sample. Sequenced input: PBMCs. The receptors shown here come from a female donor in good health and CMV-seronegative.

J is TRBJ2-7 and V is TRBV4-2, with 7 bases fitting TRBD1. V shed 0 bases and J 0 bases; nucleotides not matched to a gene: 5. Germline CDR1 and CDR2: LGHNA and YNFKEQ. The CDR3 spans 16 residues. The CDR3 region is CASSQENAGGSYEQYF. CDR3 sequence (DNA): TGTGCCAGCAGCCAAGAGAATGCAGGGGGCTCCTACGAGCAGTACTTC.

The V call is TRBV29-1, the J call TRBJ2-7; D possibly corresponds to TRBD2 (5 bases). CDR1 SQVTM and CDR2 ANQGSEA come from the germline V gene. V was clipped by 4 bases and J by 2 bases, with 12 bases between them. CDR3 length equals 13 residues. CDR3 sequence reads: CSVVIATTYEQYF. The CDR3 DNA is TGCAGCGTTGTTATAGCGACCACCTACGAGCAGTACTTC.

V is TRBV7-2 and J is TRBJ1-1, with TRBD1 matching 9 bases. Germline V lookup: CDR1 SGHTA, CDR2 FQGNSA. This CDR3 has 15 residues. Germline trimming cut 3 bases from V and 1 base from J; bases unmatched to any gene: 3. The CDR3 DNA reads TGTGCCAGCAGCTTTTGGACAGGGGCGAACACTGAAGCTTTCTTT. This codes for CASSFWTGANTEAFF.